The 28 T cell receptor beta chains below come from one sample, sequenced in a study of Ad26.COV2.S vaccination and SARS-CoV-2 variants. Regarding treatment: some 20 received Ad26.COV2.S at low or high dose, single or two shots; 5 received placebo; per-sample allocation not given. Collection of samples fell on day 63 after the first vaccine or placebo injection. This table comes from immunoSEQ multiplex PCR, and its TCRdb copy is limited to in-frame clones, with some not included. The sample yields 400,000 to 500,000 clones, about 91% seen once. This specimen was peripheral blood, taken in a trial of Ad26.COV2.S vaccine versus placebo. These receptors were obtained from a person between 18 and 65 years old who received the Ad26.COV2.S COVID-19 vaccine or a placebo.

The rearrangement uses TRBV29-1 and TRBJ2-7; no reliable D call. The CDR3 contains 12 residues. Germline-derived CDR1 and CDR2 are SQVTM and ANQGSEA. The V end was cut by 4 bases, the J end by 3 bases, with 10 bases between. This CDR3 is CSVVGQFYEQYF. The CDR3 bases are TGCAGCGTTGTAGGGCAGTTCTACGAGCAGTACTTC.

This sequence joins TRBV7-2 and TRBJ1-2, with 8 bases matching TRBD1. The CDR3 is 14 amino acids. V trimming: 4 bases; J trimming: 5 bases; junction bases outside the gene matches: 6. The germline gives CDR1 SGHTA, CDR2 FQGNSA. The CDR3 DNA sequence: TGTGCCAGCAGCTCCGACAGGGGTATTTATGGCTACACCTTC. Its protein is CASSSDRGIYGYTF.

This clone was observed a single time. The chain links TRBV30 to TRBJ2-1; perhaps TRBD1 as D (6 bases). The CDR3 length is 13 residues. Germline V gene sequence: CDR1 GTSNPN, CDR2 SVGIG (reference sequence). Deletions cut 5 bases from V and 6 bases from J, with 14 bases between. CDR3 in DNA: TGTGCCTGGGGTACCGGGACAACCAATGAGCAGTTCTTC. Protein: CAWGTGTTNEQFF. Full variable domain (outside the CDR3, taken from reference TRBV30 and TRBJ2-1): SQTIHQWPATLVQPVGSPLSLECTVEGTSNPNLYWYRQAAGRGLQLLFYSVGIGQISSEVPQNLSASRPQDRQFILSSKKLLLSDSGFYLCAWGTGTTNEQFFGPGTRLTVL.

V and J are TRBV5-1 and TRBJ2-5; D gene ambiguous. The CDR3 is 13 amino acids. Per the germline V gene, CDR1 is SGHRS and CDR2 is YFSETQ. V gave up 3 bases and J gave up 4 bases, with 10 bases separating them. The CDR3 sequence: CASSYSSAETQYF. The CDR3, as DNA: TGCGCCAGCAGCTATTCTAGTGCAGAGACCCAGTACTTC.

The chain couples TRBV2 to TRBJ2-1, with no clear D. CDR3 length equals 15 residues. Germline V gene data show CDR1 as SNHLY and CDR2 as FYNNEI. V was pared by 7 bases and J by 0 bases, with 13 bases between. As DNA, the CDR3 is TGTGCCAGCATAGGGCTTTCCCACTCCTACAATGAGCAGTTCTTC. Translated: CASIGLSHSYNEQFF.

The chain links TRBV13 to TRBJ2-3; either TRBD1 or TRBD2 may fit D (6 bases each). The CDR3 consists of 17 residues. The V end lost 2 bases, the J end lost 0 bases, and 15 bases lay between the germline ends. Germline V lookup: CDR1 PRHDT, CDR2 FYEKMQ (reference sequence). CDR3 nucleotides: TGTGCCAGCAGCTTAAATGGGGGGCGCGGGAGCACAGATACGCAGTATTTT. Translated, it gives CASSLNGGRGSTDTQYF.

This clone has only a few counts. The chain has TRBV13 and TRBJ1-6, with D possibly being TRBD1 (5 bases). The CDR3 is 15 residues long. The germline V gene has CDR1 PRHDT and CDR2 FYEKMQ (reference sequence). The V end lost 6 bases, the J end lost 4 bases, and 13 bases lay between the germline ends. CDR3 region: CASSLTTAYNSPLHF. CDR3 sequence (DNA): TGTGCCAGCAGTCTAACGACAGCGTATAATTCACCCCTCCACTTT.

V is TRBV28 and J is TRBJ2-7; D unresolved. Between the trimmed V and J ends, which lost 3 bases and 3 bases, there was a span of 9 bases. CDR3 length: 13 amino acids. Germline V gives CDR1 MDHEN, CDR2 SYDVKM. CDR3 DNA: TGTGCCAGCAGTTTGGGCAGCCACTACGAGCAGTACTTC. Amino acid sequence: CASSLGSHYEQYF.

This clone appeared a single time. This chain joins TRBV2 and TRBJ2-1; D unresolved. Germline V gene sequence: CDR1 SNHLY, CDR2 FYNNEI. V was trimmed by 6 bases and J by 1 base, leaving 10 bases between them. The CDR3 runs to 14 residues. This chain's CDR3 is CASSKVMSYNEQFF. CDR3 in DNA: TGTGCCAGCAGCAAGGTCATGTCCTACAATGAGCAGTTCTTC.

This chain joins TRBV11-2 and TRBJ1-1; D is uncertain. Trimming cost V 2 bases and J 4 bases, with 14 bases left between them. The CDR3 spans 15 residues. Germline assignment: CDR1 SGHAT and CDR2 FQNNGV. CDR3 amino acids: CASSLSPRSGTEAFF. Written as DNA, the CDR3 is TGTGCCAGCAGCTTATCCCCCCGTTCTGGCACTGAAGCTTTCTTT. Full variable domain (outside the CDR3, taken from reference TRBV11-2 and TRBJ1-1): EAGVAQSPRYKIIEKRQSVAFWCNPISGHATLYWYQQILGQGPKLLIQFQNNGVVDDSQLPKDRFSAERLKGVDSTLKIQPAKLEDSAVYLCASSLSPRSGTEAFFGQGTRLTVV.

The chain recombines TRBV6-5 with TRBJ1-1; a weak D match, TRBD1 (5 bases). CDR1 and CDR2 from the germline V gene are MNHEY and SVGAGI. Deletions cut 8 bases from V and 0 bases from J, with 16 bases between. The CDR3 is made up of 15 amino acids. The CDR3 DNA sequence: TGTGCCAGCTTGAGGCGAGGGGAGGTGAACACTGAAGCTTTCTTT. Protein sequence: CASLRRGEVNTEAFF.

The V call is TRBV6-5, the J call TRBJ1-4, with 7 bases fitting TRBD1. The CDR3 is 14 amino acids. V dropped 7 bases and J dropped 6; count of bases not matched to a gene: 8. Germline lookup yields CDR1 MNHEY and CDR2 SVGAGI. The CDR3 here is CASTLLGGYEKLFF. The CDR3 DNA reads TGTGCCAGCACCCTTCTAGGGGGCTATGAAAAACTGTTTTTT.

The chain has TRBV7-2 and TRBJ1-2; TRBD1 agrees at 10 bases. The V and J ends lost 5 bases and 0 bases, in that order; junction bases with no gene match: 9. CDR1 SGHTA and CDR2 FQGNSA come from the germline V gene. The CDR3 loop spans 17 amino acids. The CDR3 DNA is TGTGCCAGCAGCCCCGACAGGGGGCGCGACCCTAACTATGGCTACACCTTC. This sequence encodes CASSPDRGRDPNYGYTF.

This sequence joins TRBV7-9 and TRBJ2-7; no firm D call. Between the trimmed V and J ends, which lost 2 bases and 3 bases, there was a span of 2 bases. The length of the CDR3 is 11 residues. The germline V gene has CDR1 SEHNR and CDR2 FQNEAQ (reference sequence). The CDR3 spells CASSLHYEQYV. DNA for the CDR3: TGTGCCAGCAGCTTACACTACGAGCAGTACGTC.

This clone was picked up one time. The chain carries TRBV5-5 and TRBJ1-2; D is undetermined. Trimming removed 0 bases from V and 6 bases from J, with 9 bases in between. Germline V lookup: CDR1 SGHKS, CDR2 YYEKEE (reference sequence). The CDR3 extends over 13 amino acids. The CDR3 sequence: CASSLVRYDGYTF. The CDR3 nucleotides are TGTGCCAGCAGCTTGGTTAGGTACGATGGCTACACCTTC.

This chain connects TRBV2 to TRBJ1-2; D is uncertain. Between the trimmed V and J ends, which lost 4 bases and 7 bases, there was a span of 13 bases. The length of the CDR3 is 13 residues. CDR1 SNHLY and CDR2 FYNNEI come from the germline V gene. CDR3 sequence reads: CASSVERAVGYTF. CDR3 bases: TGTGCCAGCAGTGTAGAAAGAGCCGTTGGCTACACCTTC. The full variable domain, completed using reference TRBV2 and TRBJ1-2, is EPEVTQTPSHQVTQMGQEVILRCVPISNHLYFYWYRQILGQKVEFLVSFYNNEISEKSEIFDDQFSVERPDGSNFTLKIRSTKLEDSAMYFCASSVERAVGYTFGSGTRLTVV.

The chain combines TRBV29-1 with TRBJ2-5; D is uncertain. From germline, CDR1 is SQVTM and CDR2 ANQGSEA. Between the trimmed V and J ends, which lost 0 bases and 4 bases, there was a span of 0 bases. The CDR3 runs to 10 residues. This chain's CDR3 is CSVEEETQYF. CDR3 nucleotide sequence: TGCAGCGTTGAAGAAGAGACCCAGTACTTC.

This clone was detected only once. The chain links TRBV5-1 to TRBJ2-3; D gene uncertain. Germline loops: CDR1 SGHRS, CDR2 YFSETQ. Trimming removed 0 bases from V and 2 bases from J, with 7 bases in between. The CDR3 has 14 residues. DNA of the CDR3: TGCGCCAGCAGCTTGGTTGGGGTCACAGATACGCAGTATTTT. It yields the protein CASSLVGVTDTQYF. Filled out from reference TRBV5-1 and TRBJ2-3, the complete variable domain reads KAGVTQTPRYLIKTRGQQVTLSCSPISGHRSVSWYQQTPGQGLQFLFEYFSETQRNKGNFPGRFSGRQFSNSRSEMNVSTLELGDSALYLCASSLVGVTDTQYFGPGTRLTVL.

This chain uses TRBV7-2 with TRBJ1-1; D is unresolved. The V end was cut by 5 bases, the J end by 1 base, with 11 bases between. This CDR3 is built from 14 residues. Germline CDR1 and CDR2: SGHTA and FQGNSA. The CDR3 DNA is TGTGCCAGCAGCCCCTCATCATGGAACACTGAAGCTTTCTTT. Its protein is CASSPSSWNTEAFF.

J is TRBJ1-1 and V is TRBV18; D perhaps matches TRBD1 (5 bases). Trimming took off 6 bases at V and 0 bases at J, with 11 bases between the two ends. The CDR3 is made up of 14 amino acids. Germline V gene sequence: CDR1 KGHSH, CDR2 LQKENI. The CDR3 nucleotides are TGTGCCAGCTCCCGGACAACTATGAACACTGAAGCTTTCTTT. Translation: CASSRTTMNTEAFF. The full variable domain, completed using reference TRBV18 and TRBJ1-1, is NAGVMQNPRHLVRRRGQEARLRCSPMKGHSHVYWYRQLPEEGLKFMVYLQKENIIDESGMPKERFSAEFPKEGPSILRIQQVVRGDSAAYFCASSRTTMNTEAFFGQGTRLTVV.

The chain carries TRBV7-2 and TRBJ2-3; D ambiguous. V was pared by 1 base and J by 7 bases, with 21 bases between. The CDR3 spans 17 residues. The germline CDR1 and CDR2 sequences are SGHTA and FQGNSA. This CDR3 reads CASSLVDRNSLVYTQYF. The CDR3 bases are TGTGCCAGCAGCTTAGTCGATCGTAACAGTCTCGTATATACGCAGTATTTT.

The rearrangement links TRBV9 to TRBJ1-2; D remains unclear. V was clipped by 0 bases and J by 0 bases, with 15 bases between them. The CDR3 extends over 17 amino acids. In germline, CDR1 is SGDLS, CDR2 YYNGEE. CDR3 loop: CASSVDNSGRTNYGYTF. The DNA for the CDR3 is TGTGCCAGCAGCGTAGATAATTCGGGCCGAACTAACTATGGCTACACCTTC.

The chain has TRBV18 and TRBJ2-3, with a weak D call TRBD1 (6 bases). Trimming cost V 3 bases and J 0 bases, with 25 bases left between them. The germline gives CDR1 KGHSH, CDR2 LQKENI. This CDR3 contains 20 residues. The CDR3 reads CASSPLAQGFSAYSTDTQYF. CDR3 DNA sequence: TGTGCCAGCTCACCTCTGGCTCAGGGGTTTTCCGCGTATAGCACAGATACGCAGTATTTT.

The chain has TRBV29-1 and TRBJ2-1; D gene uncertain. The CDR3 spans 12 residues. The V gene's germline CDR1 is SQVTM and CDR2 ANQGSEA. Trimming took off 4 bases at V and 9 bases at J, with 13 bases between the two ends. CDR3 nucleotides: TGCAGCGTTGCGGGCCCTGCCCGTGAGCAGTTCTTC. Its translation is CSVAGPAREQFF.

As concerns this clone: Other DNA sequences in the sample encode the same CDR3. This chain connects TRBV9 to TRBJ2-3; D is unresolved. The CDR3 covers 14 residues. Trimming took 0 bases from V and 0 from J, leaving 5 bases between them. CDR1 is SGDLS and CDR2 is YYNGEE in the germline V gene. The CDR3 loop is CASSVDVSTDTQYF. In DNA form, the CDR3 reads TGTGCCAGCAGCGTAGATGTTAGCACAGATACGCAGTATTTT.

The genes are TRBV10-3 and TRBJ1-6; D is possibly TRBD1 (6 bases). Trimming left V 2 bases short and J 6 bases short, with 11 bases between. This CDR3 region has 15 residues. Germline V gene sequence: CDR1 ENHRY, CDR2 SYGVKD. The CDR3 region has the DNA TGTGCCATCAGTGAGGATAGGGGGGCTAATTCACCCCTCCACTTT. Its translation is CAISEDRGANSPLHF.

The chain links TRBV7-2 to TRBJ1-5; TRBD1 aligns across 7 bases. CDR1 is SGHTA and CDR2 is FQGNSA in the germline V gene. V gave up 5 bases and J gave up 4 bases; unmatched junction bases: 2. The CDR3 consists of 13 residues. The CDR3 loop reads CASSEQGNQPQHF. CDR3 bases: TGTGCCAGCAGCGAACAGGGGAATCAGCCCCAGCATTTT.

V is TRBV6-5 and J is TRBJ1-2; no clear D gene. The germline gives CDR1 MNHEY, CDR2 SVGAGI. The CDR3 extends over 13 amino acids. The ends were cut back, 11 bases at V and 7 bases at J, with 20 bases in the middle. The CDR3, as DNA: TGTGCCGGTCGATCCGGGAACATAGCTGGCTACACCTTC. Encoded protein: CAGRSGNIAGYTF.